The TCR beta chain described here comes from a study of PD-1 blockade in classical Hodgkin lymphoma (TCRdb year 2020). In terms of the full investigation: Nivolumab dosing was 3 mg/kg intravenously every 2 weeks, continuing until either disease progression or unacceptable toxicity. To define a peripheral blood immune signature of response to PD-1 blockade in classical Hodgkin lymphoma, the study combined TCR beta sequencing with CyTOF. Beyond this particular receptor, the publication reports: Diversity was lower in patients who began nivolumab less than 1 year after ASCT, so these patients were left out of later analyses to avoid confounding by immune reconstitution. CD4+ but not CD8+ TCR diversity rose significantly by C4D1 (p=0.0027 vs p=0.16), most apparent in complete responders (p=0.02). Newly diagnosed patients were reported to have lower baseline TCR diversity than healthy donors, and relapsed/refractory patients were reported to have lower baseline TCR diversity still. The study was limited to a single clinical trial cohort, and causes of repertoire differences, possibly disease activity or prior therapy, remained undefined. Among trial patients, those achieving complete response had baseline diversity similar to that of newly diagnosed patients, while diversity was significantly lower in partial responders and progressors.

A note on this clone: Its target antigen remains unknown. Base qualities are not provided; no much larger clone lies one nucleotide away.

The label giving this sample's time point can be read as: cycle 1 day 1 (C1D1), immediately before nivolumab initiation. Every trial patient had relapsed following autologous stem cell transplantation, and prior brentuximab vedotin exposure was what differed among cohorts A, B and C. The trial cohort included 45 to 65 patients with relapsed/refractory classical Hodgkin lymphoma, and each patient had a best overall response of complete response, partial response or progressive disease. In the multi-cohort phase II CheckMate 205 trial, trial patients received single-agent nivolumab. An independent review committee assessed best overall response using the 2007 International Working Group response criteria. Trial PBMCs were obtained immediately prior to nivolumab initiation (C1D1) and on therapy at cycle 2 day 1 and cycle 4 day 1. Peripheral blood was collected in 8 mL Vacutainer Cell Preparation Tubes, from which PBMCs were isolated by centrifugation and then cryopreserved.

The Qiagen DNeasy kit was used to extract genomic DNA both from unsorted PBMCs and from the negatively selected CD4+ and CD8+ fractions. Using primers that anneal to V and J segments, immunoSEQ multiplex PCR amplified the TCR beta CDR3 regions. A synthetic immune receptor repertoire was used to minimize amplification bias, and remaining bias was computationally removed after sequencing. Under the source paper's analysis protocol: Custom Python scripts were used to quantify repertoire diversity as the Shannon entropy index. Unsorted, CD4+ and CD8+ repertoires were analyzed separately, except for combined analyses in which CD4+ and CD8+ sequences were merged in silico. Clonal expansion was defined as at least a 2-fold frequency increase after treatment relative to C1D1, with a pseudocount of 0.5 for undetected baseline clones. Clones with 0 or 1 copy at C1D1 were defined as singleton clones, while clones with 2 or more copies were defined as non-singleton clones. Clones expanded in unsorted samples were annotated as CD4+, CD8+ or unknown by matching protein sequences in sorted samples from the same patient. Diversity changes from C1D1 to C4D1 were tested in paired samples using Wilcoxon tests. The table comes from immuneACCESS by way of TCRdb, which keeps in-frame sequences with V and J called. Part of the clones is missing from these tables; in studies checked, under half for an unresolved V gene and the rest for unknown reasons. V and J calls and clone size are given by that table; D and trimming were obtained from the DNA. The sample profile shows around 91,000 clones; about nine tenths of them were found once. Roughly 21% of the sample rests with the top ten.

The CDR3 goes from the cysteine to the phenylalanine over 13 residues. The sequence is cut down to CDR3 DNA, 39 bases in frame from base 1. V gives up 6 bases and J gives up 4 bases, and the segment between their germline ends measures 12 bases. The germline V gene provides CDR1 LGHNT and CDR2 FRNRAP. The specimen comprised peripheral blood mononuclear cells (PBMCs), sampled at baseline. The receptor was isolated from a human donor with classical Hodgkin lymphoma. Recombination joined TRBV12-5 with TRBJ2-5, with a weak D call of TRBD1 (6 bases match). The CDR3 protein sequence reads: CASGSGVAETQYF. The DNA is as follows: TGTGCTAGTGGCTCAGGGGTTGCAGAGACCCAGTACTTC.